These 17 T cell receptor beta chains originate from one sample sequenced in a study of cytomegalovirus exposure and HLA in healthy donors (dated by TCRdb to about 2017). The receptor library was made with the immunoSEQ multiplex PCR assay. For the multiplex PCR, a mixture combining 60 forward primers for TCR Vbeta segments and 13 reverse primers for TCR Jbeta segments was used. TCRdb provides this immuneACCESS table in a form limited to in-frame rearrangements. Some clones are lacking; in checked studies, under half of them reflect an unresolved V gene, and why the rest are absent is not known. Within this sample are roughly 120,000 clones, with 67% of them counted one time only. The ten largest clones represent almost 8.5% of the sample. The sample was PBMCs. These receptors all stem from a man aged 18 to 35 in good health and CMV-seropositive.

The CDR3 sequence is CASSDSGGPDIDYGYTF. The DNA for the CDR3 is TGTGCCAGCAGCGATTCAGGGGGCCCCGATATCGACTATGGCTACACCTTC. The rearrangement uses TRBV7-9 and TRBJ1-2; 8 bases align to TRBD1. Germline loops: CDR1 SEHNR, CDR2 FQNEAQ (reference sequence). The V and J ends lost 5 bases and 3 bases, in that order; junction bases with no gene match: 14. The CDR3 sequence is 17 residues long.

V is TRBV19 and J is TRBJ2-5; TRBD2 is a possible D gene (6 bases). Germline V gene data show CDR1 as LNHDA and CDR2 as SQIVND (reference sequence). Trimming took off 6 bases at V and 7 bases at J, with 18 bases between the two ends. This CDR3 has 14 residues. For the CDR3, the DNA is TGTGCCAGTAGGAAAACCCAGGCGGGGTTGACCCAGTACTTC. It yields the protein CASRKTQAGLTQYF.

The chain joins TRBV13 to TRBJ2-5; 7 bases match TRBD2. There are 16 residues in the CDR3. Losses at the gene ends were 7 bases for V and 4 bases for J; bases not matched to a gene: 15. The V gene's germline CDR1 is PRHDT and CDR2 FYEKMQ (reference sequence). CDR3 loop: CASTSRPSGTPETQYF. CDR3 coding DNA: TGTGCCAGCACCTCGAGGCCTAGCGGAACTCCAGAGACCCAGTACTTC.

This clone was seen only a few times. This sequence joins TRBV5-1 and TRBJ2-1; the match to TRBD2 covers 13 bases. The CDR3 spans 18 residues. V was clipped by 5 bases and J by 0 bases; unmatched bases: 8. Germline-derived CDR1 and CDR2 are SGHRS and YFSETQ. CDR3 in DNA: TGCGCCAGCAGACCACTAGCGGGGGGGCCCGGCTCCTACAATGAGCAGTTCTTC. Protein product: CASRPLAGGPGSYNEQFF.

This clone was detected only a few times. This chain connects TRBV6-1 to TRBJ2-3; D is undetermined. The CDR3 has 14 residues. V was shortened by 2 bases and J by 1 base, with 7 bases between the two germline ends. Germline CDR1 MNHNS, CDR2 SASEGT. The DNA for the CDR3 is TGTGCCAGCAGTGAAAGTCTACGCACAGATACGCAGTATTTT. Amino acids: CASSESLRTDTQYF.

This clone was seen only a few times. The chain couples TRBV7-9 to TRBJ2-3; the match to TRBD1 covers 7 bases. The length of the CDR3 is 17 residues. V gave up 5 bases and J gave up 3 bases; unmatched junction bases: 14. Germline V lookup: CDR1 SEHNR, CDR2 FQNEAQ (reference sequence). The CDR3 coding sequence is TGTGCCAGCAGCACCACCTTGACGGGACAGAGTACAGATACGCAGTATTTT. Amino acid sequence: CASSTTLTGQSTDTQYF.

The chain couples TRBV2 to TRBJ2-1, with a possible D match to TRBD1 (6 bases). Germline-derived CDR1 and CDR2 are SNHLY and FYNNEI. This CDR3 region has 16 residues. The V end was cut by 8 bases, the J end by 9 bases, with 26 bases between. CDR3 loop: CASRRAGANMSGEQFF. DNA of the CDR3: TGTGCCAGCCGGCGAGCAGGGGCAAATATGTCGGGTGAGCAGTTCTTC.

The V call is TRBV6-5, the J call TRBJ1-6, with 8 bases matching TRBD1. CDR1 is MNHEY and CDR2 is SVGAGI in the germline V gene. V shed 7 bases, J shed 9 bases, and the junction held 11 bases outside the gene matches. The CDR3 is made up of 15 amino acids. In DNA form, the CDR3 reads TGTGCCAGCAAGAGACAGGGGATGGTTCGTTCACCCCTCCACTTT. This encodes CASKRQGMVRSPLHF.

The rearrangement joins TRBV5-4 to TRBJ2-3; 7 nucleotides line up with TRBD1. With V trimmed by 4 bases and J by 2 bases, 7 bases remained unmatched. The CDR3 runs to 15 residues. Germline V gene lookup returns CDR1 SGHNT and CDR2 YYREEE (reference sequence). The CDR3 DNA reads as TGTGCCAGCAGCAGAGACGGGACAGACACAGATACGCAGTATTTT. This codes for CASSRDGTDTDTQYF.

This rearrangement joins TRBV2 to TRBJ1-5, with D possibly being TRBD1 (6 bases). The germline V gene encodes CDR1 SNHLY and CDR2 FYNNEI. The CDR3 runs 14 residues. Trimming removed 8 bases from V and 4 bases from J, with 15 bases in between. CDR3 nucleotide sequence: TGTGCCAGCTGTAAACAGGGCCTTAATCAGCCCCAGCATTTT. Encoded protein: CASCKQGLNQPQHF.

The chain recombines TRBV6-1 with TRBJ1-6; D remains ambiguous. The CDR3 runs 14 residues. From germline, CDR1 is MNHNS and CDR2 SASEGT. Trimming shortened V by 6 bases and J by 0 bases, and 6 bases separated the two germline ends. The CDR3: CASRRSSYNSPLHF. The CDR3 DNA reads TGTGCCAGCAGACGGAGCTCCTATAATTCACCCCTCCACTTT.

This sequence joins TRBV5-1 and TRBJ2-1; D gene uncertain. CDR3 size: 12 residues. V dropped 1 base and J dropped 7 bases, with 6 bases sitting between them. Germline values: CDR1 SGHRS, CDR2 YFSETQ. In DNA form, the CDR3 reads TGCGCCAGCAGCTTGACCAGAAATGAGCAGTTCTTC. Residues: CASSLTRNEQFF.

Only a few counts were recorded for this clone. The J gene is TRBJ1-2, the V gene TRBV14; no firm D call. Germline V gene data show CDR1 as SGHDN and CDR2 as FVKESK. Trimming left V 4 bases short and J 8 bases short, with 11 bases between. The CDR3 has 12 residues. CDR3 nucleotides: TGTGCCAGCAGCCCGTCCCGCGGAGGCTACACCTTC. Its protein product is CASSPSRGGYTF. The complete variable domain, with remaining parts taken from reference TRBV14 and TRBJ1-2, reads EAGVTQFPSHSVIEKGQTVTLRCDPISGHDNLYWYRRVMGKEIKFLLHFVKESKQDESGMPNNRFLAERTGGTYSTLKVQPAELEDSGVYFCASSPSRGGYTFGSGTRLTVV.

The J gene is TRBJ2-5, the V gene TRBV6-1; TRBD1 matches at 7 bases. V was pared by 7 bases and J by 11 bases, with 16 bases of the junction left unmatched. The CDR3 totals 14 residues. Germline CDR1 and CDR2: MNHNS and SASEGT. The CDR3 DNA reads TGTGCCAGCACCAGGACAGACAGGGCGTGGGAGCAGTACTTC. Encoded protein: CASTRTDRAWEQYF.

CDR3: CASSSGIQGPTNEKLFF. As DNA, the CDR3 is TGTGCCAGCAGCTCAGGTATTCAGGGCCCAACTAATGAAAAACTGTTTTTT. This chain uses TRBV9 with TRBJ1-4; possibly TRBD1 for D (5 bases). Trimming removed 4 bases at V and 0 bases at J, with 16 bases between. The CDR3 loop spans 17 amino acids. Germline V gene data show CDR1 as SGDLS and CDR2 as YYNGEE.

The rearrangement joins TRBV5-4 to TRBJ2-1; 8 bases map to TRBD2. The CDR3 runs 16 residues. The ends lost 4 bases at V and 4 bases at J; junction bases unmatched: 10. The germline gives CDR1 SGHNT, CDR2 YYREEE (reference sequence). CDR3 DNA sequence: TGTGCCAGCAGCGCCTATACGGGGGGGCGGTACAATGAGCAGTTCTTC. Its protein is CASSAYTGGRYNEQFF.

This chain joins TRBV6-1 and TRBJ2-7, with 10 positions matching TRBD2. CDR3 length: 14 residues. Losses at the gene ends were 3 bases for V and 4 bases for J; bases not matched to a gene: 3. Germline V gene lookup returns CDR1 MNHNS and CDR2 SASEGT. CDR3 amino acids: CASSDSGGAYEQYV. CDR3 coding DNA: TGTGCCAGCAGTGACAGCGGGGGGGCATACGAGCAGTACGTC.